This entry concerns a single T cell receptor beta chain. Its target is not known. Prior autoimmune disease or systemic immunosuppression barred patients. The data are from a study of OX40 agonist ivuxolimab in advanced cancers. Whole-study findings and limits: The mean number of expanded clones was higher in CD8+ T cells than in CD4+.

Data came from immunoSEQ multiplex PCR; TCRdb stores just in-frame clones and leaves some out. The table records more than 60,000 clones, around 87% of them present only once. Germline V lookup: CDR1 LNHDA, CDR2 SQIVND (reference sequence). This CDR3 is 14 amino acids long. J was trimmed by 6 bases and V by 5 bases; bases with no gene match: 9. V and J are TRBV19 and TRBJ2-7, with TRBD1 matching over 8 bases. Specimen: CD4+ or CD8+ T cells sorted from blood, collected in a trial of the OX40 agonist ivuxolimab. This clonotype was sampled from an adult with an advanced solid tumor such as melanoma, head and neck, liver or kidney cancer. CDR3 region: CASSARTGKSEQYF. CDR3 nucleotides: TGTGCCAGTAGTGCCAGGACAGGGAAGAGCGAGCAGTACTTC.